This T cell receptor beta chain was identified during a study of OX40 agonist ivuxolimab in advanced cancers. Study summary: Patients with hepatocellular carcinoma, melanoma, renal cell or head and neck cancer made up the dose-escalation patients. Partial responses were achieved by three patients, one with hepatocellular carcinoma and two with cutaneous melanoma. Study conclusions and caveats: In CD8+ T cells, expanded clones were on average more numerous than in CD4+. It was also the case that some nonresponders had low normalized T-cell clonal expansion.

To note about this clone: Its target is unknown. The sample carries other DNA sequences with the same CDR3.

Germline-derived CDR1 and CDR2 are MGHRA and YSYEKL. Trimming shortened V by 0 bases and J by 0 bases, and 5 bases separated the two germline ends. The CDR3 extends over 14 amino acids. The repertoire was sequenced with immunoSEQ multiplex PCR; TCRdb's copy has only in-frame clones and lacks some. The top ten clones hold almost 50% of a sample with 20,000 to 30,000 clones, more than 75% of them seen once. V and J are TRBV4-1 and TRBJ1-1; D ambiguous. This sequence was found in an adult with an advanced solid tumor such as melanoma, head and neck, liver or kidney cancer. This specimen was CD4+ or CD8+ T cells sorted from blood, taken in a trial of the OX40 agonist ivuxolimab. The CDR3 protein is CASSQESLNTEAFF. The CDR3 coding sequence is TGCGCCAGCAGCCAAGAGAGCTTGAACACTGAAGCTTTCTTT.